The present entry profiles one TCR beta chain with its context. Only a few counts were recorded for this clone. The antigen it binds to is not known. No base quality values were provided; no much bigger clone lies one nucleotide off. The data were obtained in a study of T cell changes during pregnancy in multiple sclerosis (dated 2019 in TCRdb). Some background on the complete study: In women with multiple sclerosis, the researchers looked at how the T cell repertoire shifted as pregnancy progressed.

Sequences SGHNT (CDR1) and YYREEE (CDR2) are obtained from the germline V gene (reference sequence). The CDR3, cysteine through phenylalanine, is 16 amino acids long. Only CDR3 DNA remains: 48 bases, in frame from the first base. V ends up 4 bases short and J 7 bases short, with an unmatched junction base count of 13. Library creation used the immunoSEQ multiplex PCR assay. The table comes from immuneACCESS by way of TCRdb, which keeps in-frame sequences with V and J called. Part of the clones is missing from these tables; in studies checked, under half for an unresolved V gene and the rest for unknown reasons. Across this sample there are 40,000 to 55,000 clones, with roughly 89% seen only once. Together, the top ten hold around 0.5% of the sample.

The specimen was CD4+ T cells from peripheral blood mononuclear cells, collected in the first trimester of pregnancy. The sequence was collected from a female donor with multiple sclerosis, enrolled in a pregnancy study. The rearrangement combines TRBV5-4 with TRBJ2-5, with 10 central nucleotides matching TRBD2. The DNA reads TGTGCCAGCAGCCCGACTAGCGGGCTCCCCCAGGGGACCCAGTACTTC. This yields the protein CASSPTSGLPQGTQYF.